The next 15 T cell receptor beta chains were all read from a single sample in a study of CD8+ T cells in alopecia areata. Treatment described: oral pan-JAK inhibitor, 5-10 mg twice daily. RNA was extracted and reverse transcribed into cDNA as the sequencing template. Repertoires were generated with immunoSEQ multiplex PCR, while TCRdb's copy carries only in-frame clones and drops some. The sample includes roughly 100,000 clones, about 60% of them seen just once. This specimen consisted of CD8+ T cells sorted from blood, obtained around week 55, from a patient treated with tofacitinib. These receptors were taken from a human donor with alopecia areata.

The chain uses TRBV30 and TRBJ2-2; D gene ambiguous. V was cut by 2 bases and J by 1 base, with 11 bases left in between. The germline V gene has CDR1 GTSNPN and CDR2 SVGIG (reference sequence). The CDR3 has 15 residues. DNA of the CDR3: TGTGCCTGGAGTTATGGGTTCGGGAACACCGGGGAGCTGTTTTTT. Protein product: CAWSYGFGNTGELFF.

There are a few counts of this clone. V usage is TRBV6-6 and J usage is TRBJ2-7; the match to TRBD1 covers 10 bases. The trim removed 5 bases at V and 6 bases at J, leaving 7 bases unmatched. The germline V gene has CDR1 MNHNY and CDR2 SVGAGI (reference sequence). The CDR3 covers 14 residues. The CDR3 nucleotides read TGTGCCAGCAGTCACGGGACAGGGGCAGTCGAGCAGTACTTC. Its translation is CASSHGTGAVEQYF.

This clone was detected only a few times. CDR3 residues: CASRRSEFDAQETQYF. The DNA of the CDR3 is TGTGCCAGCAGGCGGTCGGAATTTGATGCACAAGAGACCCAGTACTTC. The chain combines TRBV2 with TRBJ2-5; D unclear. CDR1 and CDR2 (germline): SNHLY, FYNNEI. V was shortened by 6 bases and J by 2 bases, with 19 bases between the two germline ends. The CDR3 is 16 residues long.

This clone turned up a few times. The J gene is TRBJ1-2, the V gene TRBV6-6; tentatively, D is TRBD1 (5 bases). From germline, CDR1 is MNHNY and CDR2 SVGAGI (reference sequence). This CDR3 contains 15 residues. The V end lost 5 bases, the J end lost 0 bases, and 13 bases lay between the germline ends. The CDR3 loop reads CASSHRDSANYGYTF. The DNA of the CDR3 is TGTGCCAGCAGTCACCGAGACAGTGCTAACTATGGCTACACCTTC.

The chain links TRBV7-8 to TRBJ2-7; D might be TRBD1 (5 bases). The ends were cut back, 2 bases at V and 2 bases at J, with 10 bases in the middle. Germline V gives CDR1 SGHVS, CDR2 FQNEAQ. The CDR3 is 14 amino acids. The CDR3 coding sequence is TGTGCCAGCAGCTTAAAAGGGGCGGCCTACGAGCAGTACTTC. It translates to CASSLKGAAYEQYF.

V gene TRBV4-1 combines with J gene TRBJ1-2; D might be TRBD1 (6 bases). Germline V gene lookup returns CDR1 MGHRA and CDR2 YSYEKL. Trimming stripped 0 bases from V and 5 bases from J, with 10 bases between. CDR3 size: 14 residues. In DNA, the CDR3 is TGCGCCAGCAGCCAAGAAGGCAGGGGTTATGGCTACACCTTC. It specifies CASSQEGRGYGYTF.

This clone came up once. Other DNA sequences of this sample code for an identical CDR3. The CDR3 sequence: CASSKGRGQETQYF. The CDR3 region has the DNA TGTGCCAGCAGTAAGGGAAGGGGCCAAGAGACCCAGTACTTC. J is TRBJ2-5 and V is TRBV25-1; D may be TRBD1 (5 bases). Germline V gene sequence: CDR1 MGHDK, CDR2 SYGVNS. With 5 bases removed from V and 1 base from J, the gap between germline ends came to 11 bases. The CDR3 loop spans 14 amino acids.

The chain couples TRBV7-9 to TRBJ2-1; maybe TRBD1 (5 bases). This CDR3 contains 15 residues. V lost 1 base to trimming and J lost 5 bases, with 12 bases between them. Per the germline V gene, CDR1 is SEHNR and CDR2 is FQNEAQ (reference sequence). CDR3 sequence: CASSLETVLNNEQFF. The CDR3, as DNA: TGTGCCAGCAGCTTAGAGACAGTCCTCAACAATGAGCAGTTCTTC. Combining the CDR3 with reference TRBV7-9 and TRBJ2-1 gives the whole variable domain DTGVSQNPRHKITKRGQNVTFRCDPISEHNRLYWYRQTLGQGPEFLTYFQNEAQLEKSRLLSDRFSAERPKGSFSTLEIQRTEQGDSAMYLCASSLETVLNNEQFFGPGTRLTVL.

The genes are TRBV9 and TRBJ1-4, with 8 bases aligning to TRBD1. V was pared by 4 bases and J by 6 bases, with 5 bases of the junction left unmatched. Germline V gives CDR1 SGDLS, CDR2 YYNGEE. The CDR3 is made up of 14 amino acids. DNA for the CDR3: TGTGCCAGCAGCACGCAGGGGGCTGATGAAAAACTGTTTTTT. Translation: CASSTQGADEKLFF. Full variable domain (outside the CDR3, taken from reference TRBV9 and TRBJ1-4): DSGVTQTPKHLITATGQRVTLRCSPRSGDLSVYWYQQSLDQGLQFLIQYYNGEERAKGNILERFSAQQFPDLHSELNLSSLELGDSALYFCASSTQGADEKLFFGSGTQLSVL.

Concerning this clone itself: Germline and junction disagree at one end, which may indicate a read error. This chain uses TRBV4-1 with TRBJ1-1; D remains unclear. This CDR3 has 12 residues. CDR1 is MGHRA, CDR2 YSYEKL, per germline. DNA of the CDR3: TGTGCCAGCAGCCTAGGGAACACTGAAGCTTTCTTT. Encoded protein: CASSLGNTEAFF.

V usage is TRBV6-5 and J usage is TRBJ1-5; D ambiguous. Trimming removed 0 bases at V and 6 bases at J, with 9 bases between. The germline V gene encodes CDR1 MNHEY and CDR2 SVGAGI. The CDR3 totals 14 residues. CDR3 nucleotides: TGTGCCAGCAGTTACTCGGGAGGGATTCAGCCCCAGCATTTT. It translates to CASSYSGGIQPQHF.

This clone has more than one count but fewer than ten. The chain is built from TRBV27 and TRBJ2-5; tentatively, D is TRBD1 or TRBD2 (6 bases each). CDR1 and CDR2 (germline): MNHEY, SMNVEV (reference sequence). V shed 5 bases and J shed 5 bases, with 15 bases lying between them. The CDR3 length is 14 residues. CDR3 nucleotide sequence: TGTGCCAGCAGTCCCGGGGGAAGGGGGGAGACCCAGTACTTC. It translates to CASSPGGRGETQYF.

The J gene is TRBJ1-2, the V gene TRBV12-5; no definite D call. Germline V gene data show CDR1 as LGHNT and CDR2 as FRNRAP. The CDR3 consists of 13 residues. V lost 2 bases and J 5 bases, leaving 9 bases between the germline ends. Here the CDR3 reads CASGLPPGYGYTF. As DNA, the CDR3 is TGTGCTAGTGGTTTGCCCCCAGGATATGGCTACACCTTC.

The rearrangement uses TRBV6-5 and TRBJ1-5; D not resolved. CDR1 and CDR2 (germline): MNHEY, SVGAGI. The CDR3 spans 15 residues. V lost 0 bases, J lost 7 bases, and 13 bases lay in between. CDR3 nucleotide sequence: TGTGCCAGCAGTTACTCGCCCGGGTCAGGACAGCCCCAGCATTTT. Its protein product is CASSYSPGSGQPQHF.

The chain uses TRBV5-1 and TRBJ2-1; D gene uncertain. Germline CDR1 SGHRS, CDR2 YFSETQ. CDR3 length: 17 residues. Trimming left V 3 bases short and J 1 base short, with 17 bases between. In DNA form, the CDR3 reads TGCGCCAGCAGCTCCCCTAAGGATCGACCTTCCTACAATGAGCAGTTCTTC. Its protein is CASSSPKDRPSYNEQFF.